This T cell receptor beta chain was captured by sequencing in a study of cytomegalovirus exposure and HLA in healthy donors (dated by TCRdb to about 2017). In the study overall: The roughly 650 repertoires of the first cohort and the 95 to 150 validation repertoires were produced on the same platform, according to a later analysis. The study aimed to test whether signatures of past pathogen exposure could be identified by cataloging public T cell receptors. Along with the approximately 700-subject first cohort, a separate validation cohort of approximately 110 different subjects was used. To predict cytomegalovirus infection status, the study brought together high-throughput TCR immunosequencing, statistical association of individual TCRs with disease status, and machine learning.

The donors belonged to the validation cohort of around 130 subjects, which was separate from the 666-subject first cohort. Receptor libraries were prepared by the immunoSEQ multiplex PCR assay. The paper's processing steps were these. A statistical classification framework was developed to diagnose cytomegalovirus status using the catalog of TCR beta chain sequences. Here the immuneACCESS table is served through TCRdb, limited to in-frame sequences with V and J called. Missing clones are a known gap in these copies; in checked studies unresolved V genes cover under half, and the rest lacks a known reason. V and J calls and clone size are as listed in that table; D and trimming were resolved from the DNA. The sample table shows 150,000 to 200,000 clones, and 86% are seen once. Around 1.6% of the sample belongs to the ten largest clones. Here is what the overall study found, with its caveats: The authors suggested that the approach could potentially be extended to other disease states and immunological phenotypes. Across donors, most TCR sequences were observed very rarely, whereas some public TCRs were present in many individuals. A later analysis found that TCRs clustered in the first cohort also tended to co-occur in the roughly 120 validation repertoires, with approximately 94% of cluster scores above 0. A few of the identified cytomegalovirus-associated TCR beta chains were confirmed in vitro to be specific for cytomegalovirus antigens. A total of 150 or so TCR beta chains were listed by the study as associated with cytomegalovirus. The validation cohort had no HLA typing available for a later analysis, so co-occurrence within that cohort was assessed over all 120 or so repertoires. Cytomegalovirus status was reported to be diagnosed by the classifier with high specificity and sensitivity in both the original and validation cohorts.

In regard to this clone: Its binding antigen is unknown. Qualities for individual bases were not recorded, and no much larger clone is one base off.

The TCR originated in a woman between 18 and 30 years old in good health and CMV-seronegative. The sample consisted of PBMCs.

The nucleotide sequence reads TGTGCCAGCAGCCCCGGTGTCGGCTCTGGAAACACCATATATTTT. It translates to CASSPGVGSGNTIYF. The sequence is built from TRBV7-2 and TRBJ1-3; confidence is insufficient to name the D gene. Spanning cysteine to phenylalanine, the CDR3 consists of 15 amino acids. Only the CDR3 part of the read is kept: 45 bases, read in frame from the first base. Sequences SGHTA (CDR1) and FQGNSA (CDR2) are obtained from the germline V gene. The trim is 5 bases for V and 0 bases for J, with a gap of 11 bases between the germline ends.